The 11 T cell receptor beta chains below were found in one sample sequenced in a study of control samples from healthy donors and cancer patients. Generated by immunoSEQ multiplex PCR, the TCRdb table keeps only in-frame clones and is missing some. The sample records about 20,000 clones, roughly 89% being singletons. The sequencing sample was made of PBMCs. The receptors come from a man in his 60s with head and neck cancer.

The V gene is TRBV4-2, the J gene TRBJ2-1; TRBD2 aligns across 8 bases. This CDR3 comprises 15 residues. V was clipped by 4 bases and J by 2 bases; unmatched bases: 4. The germline gives CDR1 LGHNA, CDR2 YNFKEQ. CDR3 residues: CASSLSGGPYNEQFF. The CDR3 region has the DNA TGTGCCAGCAGCCTGAGCGGGGGACCCTACAATGAGCAGTTCTTC.

The chain employs TRBV3-1 (or the pseudogene TRBV3-2) and TRBJ2-4; D is undetermined. The CDR3 runs to 13 residues. V was shortened by 5 bases and J by 1 base, with 6 bases between the two germline ends. Germline V gene data show CDR1 as LGHDT and CDR2 as YNNKEL (reference sequence). In DNA form, the CDR3 reads TGTGCCAGCAGCAACGGGGCCAAAAACATTCAGTACTTC. Translating gives CASSNGAKNIQYF.

The genes are TRBV6-5 and TRBJ2-1; 9 nucleotides agree with TRBD1. Germline CDR1 is MNHEY and CDR2 is SVGAGI. V shed 6 bases, J shed 8 bases, and the junction held 5 bases outside the gene matches. The CDR3 consists of 13 residues. The CDR3 sequence: CASRDRGVDEQFF. For the CDR3, the DNA is TGTGCCAGCAGGGACAGGGGAGTAGATGAGCAGTTCTTC.

V and J are TRBV7-8 and TRBJ2-1; D call uncertain. The CDR3 spans 13 residues. The V gene lost 5 bases and the J gene lost 6 bases, with 11 bases spanning the gap. Germline CDR1 reads SGHVS; CDR2 reads FQNEAQ. CDR3 coding DNA: TGTGCCAGCAGCCTCCCCCCCTCCAATGAGCAGTTCTTC. Its protein product is CASSLPPSNEQFF.

The rearrangement uses TRBV15 and TRBJ2-5; 9 positions agree with TRBD2. Trimming removed 0 bases from V and 5 bases from J; junction bases left unmatched: 4. Germline assignment: CDR1 LNHNV and CDR2 YYDKDF (reference sequence). CDR3 size: 15 residues. The CDR3 is CATSRDGGGVETQYF. In nucleotides, the CDR3 is TGTGCCACCAGCAGAGATGGCGGGGGGGTGGAGACCCAGTACTTC.

This clone was seen more than once but under ten times. The rearrangement links TRBV29-1 to TRBJ1-6, with D uncertain. This CDR3 has 13 amino acids. Germline-derived CDR1 and CDR2 are SQVTM and ANQGSEA. V gave up 4 bases and J gave up 0 bases, with 4 bases separating them. CDR3 bases: TGCAGCGTTGCCGGCTCCTATAATTCACCCCTCCACTTT. Amino acid sequence: CSVAGSYNSPLHF. The complete variable domain, with remaining parts taken from reference TRBV29-1 and TRBJ1-6, reads SAVISQKPSRDICQRGTSLTIQCQVDSQVTMMFWYRQQPGQSLTLIATANQGSEATYESGFVIDKFPISRPNLTFSTLTVSNMSPEDSSIYLCSVAGSYNSPLHFGNGTRLTVT.

The sample holds one count of this clone. The chain employs TRBV7-9 and TRBJ1-4; 9 bases align to TRBD1. Losses at the gene ends were 0 bases for V and 8 bases for J; bases not matched to a gene: 13. Per germline, CDR1 SEHNR and CDR2 FQNEAQ (reference sequence). This CDR3 comprises 18 residues. The CDR3: CASSLAFTRDRVREKLFF. CDR3 nucleotides: TGTGCCAGCAGCTTAGCCTTTACCCGGGACAGGGTTCGAGAAAAACTGTTTTTT.

The V call is TRBV7-9, the J call TRBJ2-5, with 8 bases fitting TRBD1. Trimming cost V 6 bases and J 2 bases; bases outside gene matches: 8. Germline-derived CDR1 and CDR2 are SEHNR and FQNEAQ (reference sequence). The CDR3 contains 15 residues. For the CDR3, the DNA is TGTGCCAGCAGTCCGGACAGGGTAGGACAAGAGACCCAGTACTTC. As protein: CASSPDRVGQETQYF.

This clone has only a few counts. The V and J genes are TRBV4-1 and TRBJ1-1, with D possibly matching TRBD1 (6 bases). Germline assignment: CDR1 MGHRA and CDR2 YSYEKL. V shed 2 bases and J shed 2 bases, with 12 bases lying between them. The CDR3 loop spans 15 amino acids. CDR3 nucleotide sequence: TGCGCCAGCAGCCAACTAAGGGGGGCCAACACTGAAGCTTTCTTT. It yields the protein CASSQLRGANTEAFF.

Remarks on this clone: At one end, the junction sequence differs from germline, possibly due to a read error. The chain has TRBV5-6 and TRBJ1-1, with D maybe TRBD1 (5 bases). CDR1 SGHDT and CDR2 YYEEEE come from the germline V gene. The CDR3 is made up of 14 amino acids. CDR3 in amino acids: CASNLGTGGAEAFF. In nucleotides, the CDR3 is TGTGCCAGCAACTTGGGCACCGGAGGGGCTGAAGCTTTCTTT. Drawing the rest from reference TRBV5-6 and TRBJ1-1, the complete variable domain is DAGVTQSPTHLIKTRGQQVTLRCSPKSGHDTVSWYQQALGQGPQFIFQYYEEEERQRGNFPDRFSGHQFPNYSSELNVNALLLGDSALYLCASNLGTGGAEAFFGQGTRLTVV.

This chain joins TRBV19 and TRBJ2-3, with no clear D. The CDR3 spans 15 residues. Trimming cost V 0 bases and J 1 base, with 8 bases left between them. The germline CDR1 and CDR2 sequences are LNHDA and SQIVND (reference sequence). CDR3 region: CASSIEYSGTDTQYF. CDR3 DNA sequence: TGTGCCAGTAGTATAGAGTACAGCGGCACAGATACGCAGTATTTT.